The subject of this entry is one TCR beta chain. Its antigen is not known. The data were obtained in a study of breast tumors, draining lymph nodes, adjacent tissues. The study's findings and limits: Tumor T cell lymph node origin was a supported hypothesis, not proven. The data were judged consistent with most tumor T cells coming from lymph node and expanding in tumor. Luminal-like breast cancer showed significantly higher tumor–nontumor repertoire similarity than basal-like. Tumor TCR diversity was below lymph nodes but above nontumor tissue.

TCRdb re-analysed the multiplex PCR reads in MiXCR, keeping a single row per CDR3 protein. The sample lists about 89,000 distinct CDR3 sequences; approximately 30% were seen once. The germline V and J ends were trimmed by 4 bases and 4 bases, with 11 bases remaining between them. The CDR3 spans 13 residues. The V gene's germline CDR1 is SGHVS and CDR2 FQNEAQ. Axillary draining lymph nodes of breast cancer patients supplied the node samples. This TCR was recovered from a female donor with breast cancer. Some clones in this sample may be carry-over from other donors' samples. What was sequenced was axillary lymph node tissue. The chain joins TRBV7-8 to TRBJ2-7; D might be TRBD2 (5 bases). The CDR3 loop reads CASSSHGGYEQYV. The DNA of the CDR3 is TGTGCCAGCAGCTCCCACGGCGGGTACGAGCAGTACGTC.